This is a list of T cell receptor beta chains from one sample in a study of T-cell memory formation after mild COVID-19. A single record per CDR3 protein comes from TCRdb applying MiXCR to the 5' RACE reads. This table has around 320,000 distinct CDR3 sequences, approximately 14% appearing once. Sequenced material: PBMCs or a T cell subset sorted from them (not recorded which). The receptors were gathered from a young man who had mild COVID-19 (a few samples of this study predate the infection). Cell type and time point are not known. The CDR3 runs from the conserved cysteine through the conserved F or W. Each record gives: V gene, CDR3 length, D gene, J gene, clone size, CDR3 DNA, CDR3 protein. The D gene is left open where the match is weak. Rows give clone size only sometimes, using once, few, many, or a class for an expanded clone.

v_call: TRBV4-1
cdr3_length: 15
d_call: TRBD2
j_call: TRBJ2-7
clone_size: few
cdr3_nt: TGCGCCAGCAGCCAACAACAAAGCGGGGCCTACGAGCAGTACTTC
cdr3_aa: CASSQQQSGAYEQYF

v_call: TRBV28
cdr3_length: 15
d_call: NA
j_call: TRBJ1-4
clone_size: NA
cdr3_nt: TGTGCCAGCATCAAAATGGGGGGGACTAATGAAAAACTGTTTTTT
cdr3_aa: CASIKMGGTNEKLFF

v_call: TRBV7-8
cdr3_length: 14
d_call: NA
j_call: TRBJ2-7
clone_size: NA
cdr3_nt: TGTGCCAGCAGCCCCCGACAGTTCTCCCACGAGCAGTACTTC
cdr3_aa: CASSPRQFSHEQYF

v_call: TRBV6-5
cdr3_length: 13
d_call: NA
j_call: TRBJ2-4
clone_size: few
cdr3_nt: TGTGCCAGCAGTTACTCCAGGGAGAACATTCAGTACTTC
cdr3_aa: CASSYSRENIQYF

v_call: TRBV10-3
cdr3_length: 16
d_call: TRBD1
j_call: TRBJ1-2
clone_size: NA
cdr3_nt: TGTGCCATCAGAGACCGGGACAGGGGGCAGGTCTATGGCTACACCTTC
cdr3_aa: CAIRDRDRGQVYGYTF

v_call: TRBV7-2
cdr3_length: 14
d_call: TRBD1
j_call: TRBJ2-7
clone_size: NA
cdr3_nt: TGTGCCAGCAGCTACCCGGGGACAGCCTACGAGCAGTACTTC
cdr3_aa: CASSYPGTAYEQYF

v_call: TRBV9
cdr3_length: 14
d_call: NA
j_call: TRBJ2-1
clone_size: few
cdr3_nt: TGTGCCAGCAGCGTAGAGCCTGGGGAGCCAGGGCAGTTCTTC
cdr3_aa: CASSVEPGEPGQFF

v_call: TRBV5-1
cdr3_length: 14
d_call: NA
j_call: TRBJ1-1
clone_size: few
cdr3_nt: TGCGCCAGCAGCTTGGGGTCTGTGAACACTGAAGCTTTCTTT
cdr3_aa: CASSLGSVNTEAFF

v_call: TRBV10-3
cdr3_length: 14
d_call: NA
j_call: TRBJ2-7
clone_size: NA
cdr3_nt: TGTGCCATCGGGAGGCAGGAAAGCTCCTACGAGCAGTACTTC
cdr3_aa: CAIGRQESSYEQYF

v_call: TRBV24-1
cdr3_length: 15
d_call: NA
j_call: TRBJ2-7
clone_size: NA
cdr3_nt: TGTGCCACCAGTGATTTGGGACAGAGCTCCTACGAGCAGTACTTC
cdr3_aa: CATSDLGQSSYEQYF

v_call: TRBV19
cdr3_length: 15
d_call: TRBD1
j_call: TRBJ2-2
clone_size: NA
cdr3_nt: TGTGCCAGTAGTATGATGACAGGGGGTACCGGGGAGCTGTTTTTT
cdr3_aa: CASSMMTGGTGELFF

v_call: TRBV10-2
cdr3_length: 16
d_call: TRBD2
j_call: TRBJ2-5
clone_size: few
cdr3_nt: TGCGCCAGCAGACCGGGACTAGCGGGGGGGCCAGAGACCCAGTACTTC
cdr3_aa: CASRPGLAGGPETQYF

v_call: TRBV28
cdr3_length: 13
d_call: NA
j_call: TRBJ2-2
clone_size: many
cdr3_nt: TGTGCCAGCAGACGGGTCCCCGGGGGGGAGCTGTTTTTT
cdr3_aa: CASRRVPGGELFF

v_call: TRBV7-9
cdr3_length: 17
d_call: NA
j_call: TRBJ2-3
clone_size: many
cdr3_nt: TGTGCCAGCACCTCCCGAAGGGCCACCCTAGGCACAGATACGCAGTATTTT
cdr3_aa: CASTSRRATLGTDTQYF

v_call: TRBV6-2/TRBV6-3
cdr3_length: 16
d_call: TRBD1
j_call: TRBJ2-5
clone_size: many
cdr3_nt: TGTGCCAGCAGTTACTCCGATGGGACAGCCGTGGAGACCCAGTACTTC
cdr3_aa: CASSYSDGTAVETQYF

v_call: TRBV2
cdr3_length: 14
d_call: NA
j_call: TRBJ2-2
clone_size: many
cdr3_nt: TGTGCCAGCAGGGAACAGGCATACACCGGGGAGCTGTTTTTT
cdr3_aa: CASREQAYTGELFF

v_call: TRBV6-6
cdr3_length: 17
d_call: NA
j_call: TRBJ2-2
clone_size: NA
cdr3_nt: TGTGCCAGCAGTTACTCTTGGGCTACAGGGGAGGCCGGGGAGCTGTTTTTT
cdr3_aa: CASSYSWATGEAGELFF

v_call: TRBV5-1
cdr3_length: 13
d_call: NA
j_call: TRBJ1-2
clone_size: NA
cdr3_nt: TGCGCCAGCAGCCCGACGGCCGGGAGAGGCTACACCTTC
cdr3_aa: CASSPTAGRGYTF

v_call: TRBV2
cdr3_length: 16
d_call: TRBD2
j_call: TRBJ2-1
clone_size: few
cdr3_nt: TGTGCCAGCAGCGCCACACTAGCGGGGGGTGACAATGAGCAGTTCTTC
cdr3_aa: CASSATLAGGDNEQFF

v_call: TRBV7-6
cdr3_length: 12
d_call: NA
j_call: TRBJ2-1
clone_size: once
cdr3_nt: TGTGCCAGCAGCTGGATGGACGGTGAGCAGTTCTTC
cdr3_aa: CASSWMDGEQFF

v_call: TRBV6-1
cdr3_length: 15
d_call: NA
j_call: TRBJ1-1
clone_size: NA
cdr3_nt: TGTGCCAGCAGTGAAGCGCTGGAGGGGAACACTGAAGCTTTCTTT
cdr3_aa: CASSEALEGNTEAFF

v_call: TRBV6-2/TRBV6-3
cdr3_length: 13
d_call: NA
j_call: TRBJ1-1
clone_size: few
cdr3_nt: TGTGCCAGCAGTTACGTGGCCGCCACTGAAGCTTTCTTT
cdr3_aa: CASSYVAATEAFF

v_call: TRBV29-1
cdr3_length: 14
d_call: NA
j_call: TRBJ2-3
clone_size: few
cdr3_nt: TGCAGCGTGAAGGACGGGGTCCACACAGATACGCAGTATTTT
cdr3_aa: CSVKDGVHTDTQYF

v_call: TRBV7-2
cdr3_length: 14
d_call: NA
j_call: TRBJ2-5
clone_size: few
cdr3_nt: TGTGCCAGCAGCTTTCAAGGGTCCCGGGAGACCCAGTACTTC
cdr3_aa: CASSFQGSRETQYF

v_call: TRBV7-2
cdr3_length: 15
d_call: NA
j_call: TRBJ1-5
clone_size: few
cdr3_nt: TGTGCCAGCACCTCTGAGCCCCGGAGCAATCAGCCCCAGCATTTT
cdr3_aa: CASTSEPRSNQPQHF

v_call: TRBV15
cdr3_length: 15
d_call: NA
j_call: TRBJ1-2
clone_size: NA
cdr3_nt: TGTGCCACCAGCAGAGAGGGGGGCCTACTGGATGGCTACACCTTC
cdr3_aa: CATSREGGLLDGYTF

v_call: TRBV7-3
cdr3_length: 14
d_call: NA
j_call: TRBJ2-3
clone_size: few
cdr3_nt: TGTGCCAGCAGCGCGCACCCAGTCACAGATACGCAGTATTTT
cdr3_aa: CASSAHPVTDTQYF

v_call: TRBV7-3
cdr3_length: 13
d_call: NA
j_call: TRBJ2-5
clone_size: few
cdr3_nt: TGTGCCAGCAGCGCGGACGGATCCGGGACCCAGTACTTC
cdr3_aa: CASSADGSGTQYF

v_call: TRBV20-1
cdr3_length: 12
d_call: NA
j_call: TRBJ2-3
clone_size: few
cdr3_nt: TGCAGTGCTTTAGCGTTCACAGATACGCAGTATTTT
cdr3_aa: CSALAFTDTQYF

v_call: TRBV7-2
cdr3_length: 15
d_call: NA
j_call: TRBJ2-3
clone_size: few
cdr3_nt: TGTGCCAGCAGCTTAGATTACTTCTCCACAGATACGCAGTATTTT
cdr3_aa: CASSLDYFSTDTQYF

v_call: TRBV14
cdr3_length: 15
d_call: TRBD1
j_call: TRBJ1-1
clone_size: NA
cdr3_nt: TGTGCCAGCAGCCGAGCACCCCACAGGGGCGCTGAAGCTTTCTTT
cdr3_aa: CASSRAPHRGAEAFF

v_call: TRBV6-2/TRBV6-3
cdr3_length: 22
d_call: NA
j_call: TRBJ1-4
clone_size: few
cdr3_nt: TGTGCCAGCAGTTATGGAGGCCCAACGTCGACTCCTTCTCTAAGTCAAAATGAAAAACTGTTTTTT
cdr3_aa: CASSYGGPTSTPSLSQNEKLFF

v_call: TRBV2
cdr3_length: 14
d_call: NA
j_call: TRBJ1-5
clone_size: NA
cdr3_nt: TGTGCCAGCGGCAGGGCAAATAGCAATCAGCCCCAGCATTTT
cdr3_aa: CASGRANSNQPQHF

v_call: TRBV4-1
cdr3_length: 15
d_call: NA
j_call: TRBJ2-1
clone_size: NA
cdr3_nt: TGCGCCAGCAGCCAAGCAACCCGGGGCCACAATGAGCAGTTCTTC
cdr3_aa: CASSQATRGHNEQFF

v_call: TRBV7-2
cdr3_length: 17
d_call: TRBD2
j_call: TRBJ2-5
clone_size: NA
cdr3_nt: TGTGCCAGCAGCCCCGGGACTAGCGGGGCGTACCAAGAGACCCAGTACTTC
cdr3_aa: CASSPGTSGAYQETQYF

v_call: TRBV12-3/TRBV12-4
cdr3_length: 15
d_call: NA
j_call: TRBJ2-2
clone_size: few
cdr3_nt: TGTGCCAGCGACGGGGGCGGAAAGAACACCGGGGAGCTGTTTTTT
cdr3_aa: CASDGGGKNTGELFF

v_call: TRBV11-2
cdr3_length: 20
d_call: TRBD1
j_call: TRBJ1-6
clone_size: few
cdr3_nt: TGTGCCAGCAGCTTACCACTTAGACAGGGCCCAAGCTCCTATAATTCACCCCTCCACTTT
cdr3_aa: CASSLPLRQGPSSYNSPLHF

v_call: TRBV5-1
cdr3_length: 15
d_call: TRBD2
j_call: TRBJ2-3
clone_size: many
cdr3_nt: TGCGCCAGCAGCGGGGGACTAGCGGGGCCAGATACGCAGTATTTT
cdr3_aa: CASSGGLAGPDTQYF

v_call: TRBV24-1
cdr3_length: 15
d_call: TRBD1
j_call: TRBJ2-5
clone_size: NA
cdr3_nt: TGTGCCACCAGTGATCCTGACAGGGGGGCAGAGACCCAGTACTTC
cdr3_aa: CATSDPDRGAETQYF

v_call: TRBV4-2
cdr3_length: 19
d_call: TRBD2
j_call: TRBJ2-1
clone_size: NA
cdr3_nt: TGTGCCAGCAGCCAAGGTTTCCGGGTCGGCGGGAGCTCCTACAATGAGCAGTTCTTC
cdr3_aa: CASSQGFRVGGSSYNEQFF

v_call: TRBV28
cdr3_length: 15
d_call: TRBD1
j_call: TRBJ2-3
clone_size: NA
cdr3_nt: TGTGCCAGCAGTTCACAGGGGCTAGGCACAGATACGCAGTATTTT
cdr3_aa: CASSSQGLGTDTQYF

v_call: TRBV20-1
cdr3_length: 14
d_call: TRBD1
j_call: TRBJ1-6
clone_size: NA
cdr3_nt: TGCAGTGCTAGAGGGGGACAGGGGGCCTCACCCCTCCACTTT
cdr3_aa: CSARGGQGASPLHF

v_call: TRBV7-2
cdr3_length: 15
d_call: TRBD2
j_call: TRBJ2-3
clone_size: many
cdr3_nt: TGTGCCAGCAGCTTAGATGGGTCGGGGGGAGATACGCAGTATTTT
cdr3_aa: CASSLDGSGGDTQYF

v_call: TRBV28
cdr3_length: 11
d_call: NA
j_call: TRBJ2-7
clone_size: few
cdr3_nt: TGTGCCAGCACCACCCCTTACGAGCAGTACTTC
cdr3_aa: CASTTPYEQYF

v_call: TRBV4-1
cdr3_length: 16
d_call: TRBD1
j_call: TRBJ2-3
clone_size: few
cdr3_nt: TGCGCCAGCAGCCACCTCAGGACAGGCGGAACAGATACGCAGTATTTT
cdr3_aa: CASSHLRTGGTDTQYF

v_call: TRBV5-1
cdr3_length: 15
d_call: NA
j_call: TRBJ2-2
clone_size: few
cdr3_nt: TGCGCCAGCAGCTCACGGGGGGCGTCCACCGGGGAGCTGTTTTTT
cdr3_aa: CASSSRGASTGELFF

v_call: TRBV7-2
cdr3_length: 15
d_call: NA
j_call: TRBJ1-5
clone_size: NA
cdr3_nt: TGTGCCAGCAGCCCTCCGGCACGAACGAATCAGCCCCAGCATTTT
cdr3_aa: CASSPPARTNQPQHF